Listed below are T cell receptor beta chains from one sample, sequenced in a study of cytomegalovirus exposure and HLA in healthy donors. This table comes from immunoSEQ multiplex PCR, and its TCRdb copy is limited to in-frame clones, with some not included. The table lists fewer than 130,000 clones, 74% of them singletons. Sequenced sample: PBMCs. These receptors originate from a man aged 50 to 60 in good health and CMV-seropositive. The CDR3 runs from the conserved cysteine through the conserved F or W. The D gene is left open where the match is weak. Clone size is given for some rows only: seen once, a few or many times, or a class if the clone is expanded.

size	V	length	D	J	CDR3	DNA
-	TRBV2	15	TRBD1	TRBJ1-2	CASRNGQGVNYGYTF	TGTGCCAGCAGGAACGGACAGGGCGTAAACTATGGCTACACCTTC
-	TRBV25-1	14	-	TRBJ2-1	CASSINNGYNEQFF	TGTGCCAGCAGTATAAACAACGGGTACAATGAGCAGTTCTTC
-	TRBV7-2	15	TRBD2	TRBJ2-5	CASSSKREGQETQYF	TGTGCCAGCAGCTCAAAGCGGGAGGGCCAAGAGACCCAGTACTTC
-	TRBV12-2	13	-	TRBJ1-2	CASRLDRRRGYTF	TGTGCAAGTCGCCTAGACAGGCGGCGAGGCTACACCTTC
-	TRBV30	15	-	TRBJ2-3	CAWTRVSKSTDTQYF	TGTGCCTGGACTAGAGTCAGCAAAAGCACAGATACGCAGTATTTT
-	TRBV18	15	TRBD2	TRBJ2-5	CASSRARGRGETQYF	TGTGCCAGCTCACGCGCACGCGGGAGGGGAGAGACCCAGTACTTC
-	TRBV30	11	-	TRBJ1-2	CAWTGNYGYTF	TGTGCCTGGACCGGTAACTATGGCTACACCTTC
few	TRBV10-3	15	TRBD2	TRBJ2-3	CAISESGRAGGTQYF	TGTGCCATCAGTGAAAGCGGGAGGGCCGGGGGTACGCAGTATTTT
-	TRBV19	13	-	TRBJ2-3	CASSVQGTDTQYF	TGTGCCAGTAGTGTTCAGGGCACAGATACGCAGTATTTT
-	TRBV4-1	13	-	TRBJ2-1	CASSHPGLNEQFF	TGCGCCAGCAGCCACCCGGGTCTCAATGAGCAGTTCTTC
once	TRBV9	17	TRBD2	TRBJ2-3	CASSNRPLAGPTDTQYF	TGTGCCAGCAGCAACCGCCCACTAGCGGGACCGACAGATACGCAGTATTTT
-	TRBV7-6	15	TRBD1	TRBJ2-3	CASSLVGTDTDTQYF	TGTGCCAGCAGCTTAGTTGGGACAGACACAGATACGCAGTATTTT
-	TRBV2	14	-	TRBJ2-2	CASSLGRNTGELFF	TGTGCCAGCAGTCTGGGCAGGAACACCGGGGAGCTGTTTTTT
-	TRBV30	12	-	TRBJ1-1	CAWTGERVQAFF	TGTGCCTGGACCGGGGAGAGGGTGCAGGCTTTCTTT
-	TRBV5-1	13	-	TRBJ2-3	CASSFEGSDTQYF	TGCGCCAGCAGCTTCGAGGGTTCAGATACGCAGTATTTT
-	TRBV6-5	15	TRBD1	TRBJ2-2	CASRWDRDNTGELFF	TGTGCCAGCAGATGGGACAGGGACAACACCGGGGAGCTGTTTTTT
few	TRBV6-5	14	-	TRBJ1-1	CASSWGGLNTEAFF	TGTGCCAGCAGTTGGGGGGGCCTGAACACTGAAGCTTTCTTT
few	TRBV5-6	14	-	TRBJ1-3	CASSLTGTGNTIYF	TGTGCCAGCAGCTTGACAGGGACTGGAAACACCATATATTTT
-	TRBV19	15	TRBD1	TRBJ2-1	CASSPGTGWVNEQFF	TGTGCCAGTAGCCCGGGGACAGGGTGGGTCAATGAGCAGTTCTTC
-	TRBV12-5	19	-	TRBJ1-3	CASGPQSFTLAGLGNTIYF	TGTGCTAGTGGCCCGCAATCCTTTACTCTAGCGGGGCTTGGAAACACCATATATTTT
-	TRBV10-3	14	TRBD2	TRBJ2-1	CAIRRTSGNNEQFF	TGTGCCATCAGAAGGACTAGCGGAAACAATGAGCAGTTCTTC
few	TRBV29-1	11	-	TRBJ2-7	CSVETVGEQYF	TGCAGCGTTGAAACGGTCGGGGAGCAGTACTTC
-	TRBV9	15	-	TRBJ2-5	CASSVGSKKSETQYF	TGTGCCAGCAGCGTAGGTAGTAAGAAGTCAGAGACCCAGTACTTC
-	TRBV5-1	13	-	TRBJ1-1	CASSPLREDEAFF	TGCGCCAGCAGCCCCCTGAGGGAAGATGAAGCTTTCTTT
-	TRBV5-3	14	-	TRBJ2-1	CARSLGTGVNEQFF	TGTGCCAGAAGCTTGGGGACTGGAGTCAATGAGCAGTTCTTC
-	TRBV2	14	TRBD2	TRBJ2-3	CASKREGNTDTQYF	TGTGCCAGCAAGCGGGAGGGGAACACAGATACGCAGTATTTT
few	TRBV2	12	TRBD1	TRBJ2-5	CASGARGETQYF	TGTGCCAGCGGTGCCAGGGGGGAGACCCAGTACTTC
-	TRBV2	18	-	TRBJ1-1	CAIFSRSPKTGRNTEAFF	TGTGCCATCTTTTCTCGGAGCCCGAAGACAGGTAGGAACACTGAAGCTTTCTTT
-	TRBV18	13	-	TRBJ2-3	CASSPGQADTQYF	TGTGCCAGCTCACCAGGACAAGCAGATACGCAGTATTTT
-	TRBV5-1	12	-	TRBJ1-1	CASSRTNTEAFF	TGCGCCAGCAGTCGCACAAACACTGAAGCTTTCTTT
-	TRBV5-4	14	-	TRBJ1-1	CASRPNVGAREAFF	TGTGCCAGCAGACCGAATGTAGGGGCTAGGGAAGCTTTCTTT
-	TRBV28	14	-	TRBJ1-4	CASSGEGLNEKLFF	TGTGCCAGCAGTGGGGAGGGTTTGAATGAAAAACTGTTTTTT
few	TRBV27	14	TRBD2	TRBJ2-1	CASSYGTSHNEQFF	TGTGCCAGCAGTTACGGGACTAGCCACAATGAGCAGTTCTTC
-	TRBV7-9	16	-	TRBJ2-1	CASSTPDGLHYNEQFF	TGTGCCAGCAGCACCCCTGACGGACTACACTACAATGAGCAGTTCTTC
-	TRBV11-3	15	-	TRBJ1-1	CASSLGRILNTEAFF	TGTGCCAGCAGCTTAGGGAGGATCTTGAACACTGAAGCTTTCTTT
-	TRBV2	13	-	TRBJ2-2	CASSGYLTGELFF	TGTGCCAGCAGTGGATACTTAACCGGGGAGCTGTTTTTT
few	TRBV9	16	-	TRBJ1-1	CASSAYTGDQNTEAFF	TGTGCCAGCAGCGCGTACACAGGAGACCAGAACACTGAAGCTTTCTTT
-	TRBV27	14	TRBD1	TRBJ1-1	CASSFFTGGTEAFF	TGTGCCAGCAGTTTCTTCACAGGGGGCACTGAAGCTTTCTTT
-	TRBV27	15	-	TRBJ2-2	CASSLLSRNTGELFF	TGTGCCAGCAGTTTATTATCTCGGAACACCGGGGAGCTGTTTTTT
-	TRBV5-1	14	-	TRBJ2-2	CASSTAGTTGELFF	TGCGCCAGCAGCACGGCAGGGACAACCGGGGAGCTGTTTTTT
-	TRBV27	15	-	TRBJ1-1	CASSLSARRNTEAFF	TGTGCCAGCAGTTTATCGGCCAGGCGGAACACTGAAGCTTTCTTT
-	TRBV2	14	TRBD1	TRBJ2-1	CACLRDRASAEQFF	TGTGCCTGCCTTCGGGACAGGGCAAGCGCGGAGCAGTTCTTC
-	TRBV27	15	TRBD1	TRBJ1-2	CASSLSGTAQYGYTF	TGTGCCAGCAGTTTATCCGGGACAGCTCAATATGGCTACACCTTC
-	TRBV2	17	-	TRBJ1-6	CASSSPVLRSYNSPLHF	TGTGCCAGCAGTAGCCCTGTCCTACGCTCCTATAATTCACCCCTCCACTTT
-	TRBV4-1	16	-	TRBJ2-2	CASSQVYVRGTGELFF	TGCGCCAGCAGCCAAGTTTACGTAAGGGGCACCGGGGAGCTGTTTTTT
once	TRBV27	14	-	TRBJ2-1	CASSLSDRRNEQFF	TGTGCCAGCAGTTTATCCGACAGGCGCAATGAGCAGTTCTTC
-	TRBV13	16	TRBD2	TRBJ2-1	CASSRWTSGEYNEQFF	TGTGCCAGCAGCCGCTGGACTAGCGGGGAGTACAATGAGCAGTTCTTC
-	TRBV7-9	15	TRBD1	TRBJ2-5	CASSSNRGSRETQYF	TGTGCCAGCAGCTCAAACAGGGGTTCTCGAGAGACCCAGTACTTC
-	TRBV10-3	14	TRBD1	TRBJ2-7	CAISGRGQTYEQYF	TGTGCCATCAGCGGACGGGGACAGACCTACGAGCAGTACTTC
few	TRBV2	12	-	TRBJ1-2	CAAGSAGKGYTF	TGTGCCGCGGGGTCCGCAGGGAAAGGCTACACCTTC
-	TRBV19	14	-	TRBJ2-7	CASSSRTNSYEQYF	TGTGCCAGTAGTTCCAGGACTAATTCTTACGAGCAGTACTTC
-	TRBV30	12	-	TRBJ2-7	CAWAPGVYEQYF	TGTGCCTGGGCCCCAGGGGTCTACGAGCAGTACTTC
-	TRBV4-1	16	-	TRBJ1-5	CASSQGGGYSNQPQHF	TGCGCCAGCAGCCAAGGCGGTGGGTATAGCAATCAGCCCCAGCATTTT
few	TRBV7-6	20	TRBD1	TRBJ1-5	CASSLGVPLDRGYSNQPQHF	TGTGCCAGCAGCTTAGGGGTTCCTTTAGACAGGGGATATAGCAATCAGCCCCAGCATTTT
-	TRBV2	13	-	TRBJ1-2	CASSARIGDGYTF	TGTGCCAGCAGTGCGAGGATAGGAGATGGCTACACCTTC